The clone carrying this TCR delta chain came up a few times. TCRdb records a much larger clone's protein for this DNA, with a difference at residue 3 that likely arises from a read error; the protein given is the translation of the DNA. These data belong to a study of gamma-delta chains in newborns, infants, children. Study background: Microbial exposure reportedly drives polyclonal innate γδ T cell expansion after birth.

TCRdb re-called the reads using CATT. Here the sample spans under 3,500 delta-chain clones, 0.25% to 0.3% being singletons. The CDR3 is made up of 20 amino acids. From germline, CDR1 is GEAIGNYY and CDR2 EKD. This rearrangement joins TRDV2 to TRDJ3; TRDD3 matches 12 bases. Sample: blood. This TCR was sampled from a child who was a newborn, infant or young child, either healthy, febrile or measles-vaccinated (not recorded which). CDR3 DNA sequence: TGTGCCCGTGACAATACTGGGGGATACCCTAGCTCCTGGGACACCCGACAGATGTTTTTC. Residues: CARDNTGGYPSSWDTRQMFF.